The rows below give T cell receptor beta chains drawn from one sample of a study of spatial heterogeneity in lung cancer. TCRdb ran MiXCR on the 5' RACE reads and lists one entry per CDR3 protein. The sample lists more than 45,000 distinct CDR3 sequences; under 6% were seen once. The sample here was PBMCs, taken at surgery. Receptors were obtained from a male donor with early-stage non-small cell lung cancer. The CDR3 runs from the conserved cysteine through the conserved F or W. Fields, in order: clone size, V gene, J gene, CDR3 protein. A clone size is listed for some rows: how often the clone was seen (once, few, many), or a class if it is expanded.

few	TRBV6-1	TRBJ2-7	CASSRLETYEQYF
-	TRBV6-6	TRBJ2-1	CASSYSDVYNEQFF
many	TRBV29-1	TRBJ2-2	CSVEGRGQGELFF
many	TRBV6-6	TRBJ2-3	CASSYGLDDTQYF
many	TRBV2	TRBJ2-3	CASSEESDTQYF
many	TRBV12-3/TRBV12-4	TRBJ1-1	CASRSTRNTEAFF
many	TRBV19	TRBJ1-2	CASSATGGSYGYTF
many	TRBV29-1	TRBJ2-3	CSATSGRGTDTQYF
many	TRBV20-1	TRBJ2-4	CSATLRTALAKNIQYF
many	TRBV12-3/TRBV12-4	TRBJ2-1	CASGRTSVNNEQFF
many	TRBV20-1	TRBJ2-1	CSATSGRADEQFF
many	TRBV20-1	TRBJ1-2	CSASPSTGNYGYTF
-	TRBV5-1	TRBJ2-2	CASSAPGVNTGELFF
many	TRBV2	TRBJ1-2	CASSESPTGAYGYTF
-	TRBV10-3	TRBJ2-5	CAISEGQGWHQETQYF
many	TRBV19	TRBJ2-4	CASSYRDRGPKNIQYF
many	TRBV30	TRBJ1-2	CAWDPLFHRGAPEGGYTF
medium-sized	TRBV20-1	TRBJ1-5	CSVRRAQNQPQHF
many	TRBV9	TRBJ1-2	CASSVVGQGDGYTF
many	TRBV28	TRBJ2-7	CASSFQDYYEQYF
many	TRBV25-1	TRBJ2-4	CASSESTRGKLDF
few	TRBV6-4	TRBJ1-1	CASSDSKGDSWLAEAFF
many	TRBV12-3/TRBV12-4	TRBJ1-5	CASTPGQGNQPQHF
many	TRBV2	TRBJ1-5	CASRGPLRGQPQHF
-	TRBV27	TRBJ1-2	CASSLQQNYGYTF
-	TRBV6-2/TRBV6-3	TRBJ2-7	CASSPIDSYEQYF
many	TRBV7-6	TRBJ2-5	CASSPLIGTPTWKETQYF
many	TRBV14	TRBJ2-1	CASSQASGGYNEQFF
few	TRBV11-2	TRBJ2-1	CASSPRREVSGNEQFF
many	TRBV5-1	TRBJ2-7	CASSLVAASYEQYF
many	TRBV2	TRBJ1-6	CASSPGVGFGNSPLHF
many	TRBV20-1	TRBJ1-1	CSASGRPNTEAFF
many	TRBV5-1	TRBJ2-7	CASSLVGGGYEQYF
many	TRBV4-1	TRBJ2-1	CASSQEVSSYNEQFF
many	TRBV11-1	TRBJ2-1	CASSPGGTSSYNEQFF
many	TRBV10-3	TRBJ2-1	CAISLHSNTGDNEQFF
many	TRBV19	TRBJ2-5	CASSRDYEETQYF
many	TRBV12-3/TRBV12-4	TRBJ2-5	CASSFGGLVGRETQYF
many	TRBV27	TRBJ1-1	CASSPRSGEAFF
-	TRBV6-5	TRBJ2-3	CASSRGLAGTDTQYF
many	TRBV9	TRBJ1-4	CASSASPGPHLRLFF
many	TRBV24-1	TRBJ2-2	CATSDSGQQGAGELFF
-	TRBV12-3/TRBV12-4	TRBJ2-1	CASSVTGGSYNEQFF
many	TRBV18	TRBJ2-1	CASSPRLAEDNEQFF
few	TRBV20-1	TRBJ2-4	CSASPRTKNIQYF
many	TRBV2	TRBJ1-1	CASSGHIEAFF
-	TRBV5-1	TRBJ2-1	CASSLEDWSYNEQFF
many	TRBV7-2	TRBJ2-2	CASSLDRQDDTGELFF
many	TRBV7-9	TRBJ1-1	CASSLGQLGAFF
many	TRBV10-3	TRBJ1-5	CAISESGGMAQPQHF
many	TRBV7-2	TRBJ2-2	CASSTRLAGGTGELFF
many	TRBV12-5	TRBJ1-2	CASGLVRQGYTF
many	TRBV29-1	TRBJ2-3	CSVPGPAAPDTQYF